This is a list of T cell receptor beta chains from one sample in a study of blood T cell repertoires in COVID-19. Repertoires were generated with immunoSEQ multiplex PCR, while TCRdb's copy carries only in-frame clones and drops some. The data show about 260,000 clones, over 80% seen once. The sequenced sample consisted of PBMCs or T cells enriched from blood (not recorded which). The receptor set was obtained from a man over 45 who had been exposed to COVID-19. Each CDR3 is given with its conserved first and last residue. A D gene is named only where the DNA matches it firmly. Part of the rows lack a size; the others show once, few, many or a class for expanded clones.

TRBV5-1,TRBJ2-2,NA,NA,CASSQRPYNTGELFF,TGCGCCAGCAGCCAGCGACCCTATAACACCGGGGAGCTGTTTTTT
TRBV5-1,TRBJ1-1,NA,NA,CASFGQLNTEAFF,TGCGCCAGCTTCGGACAGTTGAACACTGAAGCTTTCTTT
TRBV5-1,TRBJ2-2,NA,few,CASSKGIQGGTGELFF,TGCGCCAGCAGCAAAGGAATACAGGGCGGAACCGGGGAGCTGTTTTTT
TRBV2,TRBJ2-5,TRBD1,NA,CASSEGDRIQETQYF,TGTGCCAGCAGTGAGGGGGACAGAATCCAAGAGACCCAGTACTTC
TRBV18,TRBJ1-2,TRBD1,once,CASFTGTGYGYTF,TGTGCCAGCTTCACCGGGACAGGATATGGCTACACCTTC
TRBV6-6,TRBJ2-7,NA,few,CATRRDTHYEQYF,TGTGCCACTCGTAGGGACACCCACTACGAGCAGTACTTC
TRBV12-3/TRBV12-4,TRBJ1-2,TRBD1,NA,CASSFPGQGGYTF,TGTGCCAGCAGTTTCCCCGGACAGGGCGGCTACACCTTC
TRBV19,TRBJ2-2,NA,NA,CASTLGTGELFF,TGTGCCAGTACCCTCGGGACCGGGGAGCTGTTTTTT
TRBV27,TRBJ1-2,NA,NA,CASSLGGLRYTF,TGTGCCAGCAGTTTGGGGGGTCTTCGCTACACCTTC
TRBV28,TRBJ1-2,NA,NA,CASSGGGYTF,TGTGCCAGCAGCGGGGGTGGCTACACCTTC
TRBV9,TRBJ2-5,NA,NA,CASSAWGGQETQYF,TGTGCCAGCAGCGCCTGGGGAGGACAAGAGACCCAGTACTTC
TRBV5-6,TRBJ2-3,TRBD2,NA,CASSFRGASGFTDTQYF,TGTGCCAGCAGCTTCCGGGGAGCTAGCGGGTTCACAGATACGCAGTATTTT
TRBV18,TRBJ2-3,TRBD1,NA,CASSPTGGSTDTQYF,TGTGCCAGCTCACCCACAGGGGGTAGCACAGATACGCAGTATTTT
TRBV19,TRBJ2-7,NA,NA,CASSITGTSYEQYF,TGTGCCAGTAGTATAACCGGGACTTCCTACGAGCAGTACTTC
TRBV4-2,TRBJ2-1,NA,many,CASSPRDAGVSYNEQFF,TGTGCCAGCAGCCCCCGAGACGCCGGGGTGTCCTACAATGAGCAGTTCTTC
TRBV28,TRBJ2-5,TRBD2,many,CASSGDYQMPYF,TGTGCCAGCAGTGGGGACTATCAAATGCCGTACTTC
TRBV7-9,TRBJ2-2,NA,NA,CASSPVGGIRTGELFF,TGTGCCAGCAGCCCAGTAGGGGGTATACGCACCGGGGAGCTGTTTTTT
TRBV2,TRBJ1-4,TRBD1,NA,CASLTGRLNEKLFF,TGTGCCAGTTTGACAGGGAGGCTTAATGAAAAACTGTTTTTT
TRBV4-2,TRBJ2-1,TRBD1,NA,CASSQTGGEQFF,TGTGCCAGCAGCCAGACAGGGGGTGAGCAGTTCTTC
TRBV24-1,TRBJ1-2,TRBD1,NA,CATSDPRGTANYGYTF,TGTGCCACCAGTGATCCCCGTGGGACAGCTAACTATGGCTACACCTTC
TRBV30,TRBJ1-2,NA,NA,CAWISQGGYGYTF,TGTGCCTGGATCAGTCAGGGCGGCTATGGCTACACCTTC
TRBV7-9,TRBJ1-1,NA,NA,CAGGWGGRTEAFF,TGTGCCGGTGGGTGGGGGGGTCGTACTGAAGCTTTCTTT
TRBV28,TRBJ1-2,TRBD1,NA,CASNRQGARGGYTF,TGTGCCAGCAATCGACAGGGGGCTCGAGGGGGCTACACCTTC
TRBV9,TRBJ1-1,TRBD1,NA,CASSTRTGLEVTEAFF,TGTGCCAGCAGCACCCGGACAGGGTTGGAGGTCACTGAAGCTTTCTTT
TRBV2,TRBJ1-2,NA,NA,CASSANFGDYGYTF,TGTGCCAGCAGTGCCAACTTTGGTGACTATGGCTACACCTTC
TRBV19,TRBJ2-3,NA,NA,CASSIRRGGTDTQYF,TGTGCCAGTAGTATAAGGCGGGGTGGCACAGATACGCAGTATTTT
TRBV28,TRBJ1-4,NA,NA,CASSFREKLFF,TGTGCCAGCAGTTTTCGTGAAAAACTGTTTTTT
TRBV28,TRBJ1-2,NA,NA,CASSTGRGGYGYTF,TGTGCCAGCAGCACGGGACGGGGGGGATATGGCTACACCTTC